Below, 30 T cell receptor beta chains from the same sample are listed, as sequenced in a study of breast tumors, draining lymph nodes, adjacent tissues (dated by TCRdb to the mid-2010s). Library generation was performed with multiplex PCR. These reads were obtained on an Illumina HiSeq 2000. Through fastp at Q25 and MiXCR, TCRdb rebuilt clones from the public reads, retaining in-frame beta chains. Entries are consolidated by CDR3 protein sequence, retaining the most common genes and DNA. Across this sample there are some 250,000 distinct CDR3 sequences, with 34% seen only once. The ten largest clones add up to under 4.5% of the sample. Lymph node samples were obtained from the axillary draining lymph nodes of breast cancer patients. Material: axillary lymph node tissue. Receptors originate from a female donor with breast cancer. Some clones in this sample may be carry-over from other donors' samples.

The table lists this clonotype with many counts. The chain has TRBV9 and TRBJ2-2; D unresolved. Per germline, CDR1 SGDLS and CDR2 YYNGEE. Trimming shortened V by 2 bases and J by 7 bases, and 12 bases separated the two germline ends. This CDR3 is built from 14 residues. CDR3 amino acids: CASSVRTGGGELFF. Written as DNA, the CDR3 is TGTGCCAGCAGCGTCAGGACCGGTGGCGGGGAGCTGTTTTTT.

This clonotype was seen just once. This chain connects TRBV5-4 to TRBJ2-1; 9 positions match TRBD2. The length of the CDR3 is 19 residues. Trimming took 4 bases from V and 0 from J; bases not matched to a gene: 14. Germline lookup yields CDR1 SGHNT and CDR2 YYREEE (reference sequence). CDR3 in amino acids: CASSQIWAHSGGSYNEQFF. Written as DNA, the CDR3 is TGTGCCAGCAGCCAAATTTGGGCTCATAGCGGGGGCTCCTACAATGAGCAGTTCTTC.

This clonotype is deemed medium-sized (0.01 to 0.1%). The chain uses TRBV2 and TRBJ1-4; possible D gene TRBD1, 5 bases. This CDR3 contains 14 residues. V was pared by 3 bases and J by 0 bases, with 5 bases between. CDR1 is SNHLY and CDR2 is FYNNEI in the germline V gene. CDR3 coding DNA: TGTGCCAGCAGTGAGGGGGCAACTAATGAAAAACTGTTTTTT. Its protein product is CASSEGATNEKLFF.

V is TRBV27 and J is TRBJ1-6; 11 nucleotides match TRBD1. CDR3 length: 18 amino acids. Losses at the gene ends were 3 bases for V and 8 bases for J; bases not matched to a gene: 12. Germline CDR1 reads MNHEY; CDR2 reads SMNVEV (reference sequence). CDR3 bases: TGTGCCAGCAGTTTCACCACCGGGACAGGGGGAGCGGATTCACCCCTCCACTTT. Amino acid sequence: CASSFTTGTGGADSPLHF.

This clonotype was detected a few times. One junction end does not reproduce the germline sequence, and a read error may be involved. The V call is TRBV6-5, the J call TRBJ2-7; 13 bases are shared with TRBD2. In germline, CDR1 is MNHEY, CDR2 SVGAGI. The CDR3 has 19 residues. CDR3 residues: CASSHSSILRLAGGYEQYF. For the CDR3, the DNA is TGTGCCAGCAGTCACTCGAGTATATTGAGACTAGCGGGAGGTTACGAGCAGTACTTC.

This clonotype appeared many times. The J gene is TRBJ2-5, the V gene TRBV7-9, with D possibly matching TRBD1 (5 bases). Germline CDR1 SEHNR, CDR2 FQNEAQ (reference sequence). Trimming took off 4 bases at V and 1 base at J, with 10 bases between the two ends. This CDR3 spans 14 amino acids. CDR3 amino acids: CASSSRQFQETQYF. The CDR3 coding sequence is TGTGCCAGCAGCTCTCGACAGTTCCAAGAGACCCAGTACTTC.

In this sample, this clonotype turned up once. This may be a read error, as it is one base from a much larger clone. The chain carries TRBV20-1 and TRBJ2-2; 8 nucleotides agree with TRBD2. V shed 4 bases and J 2 bases; nucleotides not matched to a gene: 9. The CDR3 is made up of 16 amino acids. Germline loops: CDR1 DFQATT, CDR2 SNEGSKA (reference sequence). CDR3 region: CSATPGGATNTGELFF. The DNA for the CDR3 is TGCAGTGCTACACCGGGGGGGGCGACCAACACCGGGGAGCTGTTTTTT.

This clonotype showed up just a few times. V gene TRBV18 combines with J gene TRBJ2-3; TRBD2 matches 11 bases. With 1 base clipped from V and 2 bases from J, the junction kept 11 bases outside the gene matches. This CDR3 spans 19 amino acids. The germline V gene encodes CDR1 KGHSH and CDR2 LQKENI. For the CDR3, the DNA is TGTGCCAGCTCACCACAGCGCCTAGCGGGAGGCGGGAACACAGATACGCAGTATTTT. Translated, it gives CASSPQRLAGGGNTDTQYF.

This clonotype was observed many times. The V gene is TRBV11-1, the J gene TRBJ2-2; 11 bases are a match to TRBD2. Germline V gene lookup returns CDR1 SGHAT and CDR2 FQDESV (reference sequence). The CDR3 is made up of 18 amino acids. With 5 bases clipped from V and 5 bases from J, the junction kept 13 bases outside the gene matches. CDR3 DNA sequence: TGTGCCAGCAGCCGAGGACTAGCGGGCCTGAGCGTTACCGGGGAGCTGTTTTTT. The encoded protein is CASSRGLAGLSVTGELFF.

With respect to this clonotype: A clone one base away is much larger, so this may be a read error. The chain has TRBV11-3 and TRBJ2-7, with a possible D match to TRBD2 (5 bases). V was shortened by 3 bases and J by 6 bases, with 12 bases between the two germline ends. CDR1 and CDR2 (germline): SGHNT, YENEEA. The CDR3 has 13 residues. CDR3 sequence: CASSFGEGSEQYF. Here the CDR3 DNA reads TGTGCCAGCAGCTTCGGTGAGGGCTCCGAGCAGTACTTC.

As to this clonotype: One end of the junction does not line up with germline, which may come from a read error. This chain uses TRBV10-2 with TRBJ2-7; a weak D match, TRBD1 (5 bases). The CDR3 sequence is 13 residues long. Germline loops: CDR1 WSHSY, CDR2 SAAADI. CDR3 amino acids: CASSEGASYAQYF. CDR3 in DNA: TGCGCCAGCAGTGAGGGGGCCTCCTACGCGCAGTACTTC.

There are many counts of this clonotype. The J gene is TRBJ1-4, the V gene TRBV13, with 9 bases that match TRBD1. The germline V gene encodes CDR1 PRHDT and CDR2 FYEKMQ (reference sequence). This CDR3 region has 15 residues. J was trimmed by 8 bases and V by 3 bases; bases with no gene match: 7. The CDR3 protein is CASSFLQGANEKLFF. The CDR3 DNA is TGTGCCAGCAGCTTTTTACAGGGGGCAAACGAAAAACTGTTTTTT.

The gene calls are TRBV2 and TRBJ1-4; no clear D. V was cut by 9 bases and J by 4 bases, with 15 bases left in between. This CDR3 has 14 residues. The germline V gene encodes CDR1 SNHLY and CDR2 FYNNEI. DNA of the CDR3: TGTGCCAGTACGGTCATGGGCTATAATGAAAAACTGTTTTTT. As protein: CASTVMGYNEKLFF.

V gene TRBV5-6 combines with J gene TRBJ1-2, with D possibly matching TRBD1 (6 bases). CDR1 SGHDT and CDR2 YYEEEE come from the germline V gene. Trimming pared 4 bases from V and 2 bases from J, leaving 9 bases between. This CDR3 is built from 13 residues. In nucleotides, the CDR3 is TGTGCCAGCAGCGAGGGGGTCAACTATGGCTACACCTTC. Protein: CASSEGVNYGYTF.

The CDR3 nucleotides are TGCGCCAGCAGCTTGTATGGGGCCAGCGTCTCCGGGGAGCTGTTTTTT. As protein: CASSLYGASVSGELFF. The V call is TRBV5-1, the J call TRBJ2-2; TRBD1 might be the D (5 bases). With 1 base removed from V and 6 bases from J, the gap between germline ends came to 16 bases. CDR3 length: 16 residues. CDR1 and CDR2 (germline): SGHRS, YFSETQ.

This clonotype was observed many times. The genes are TRBV20-1 and TRBJ2-1, with D perhaps matching TRBD2 (6 bases). V lost 5 bases to trimming and J lost 3 bases, with 14 bases between them. CDR1 and CDR2 from the germline V gene are DFQATT and SNEGSKA (reference sequence). This CDR3 contains 14 residues. The CDR3 DNA is TGCAGTGCTCCTCCTCAGGAGGGCTACAATGAGCAGTTCTTC. Translation gives CSAPPQEGYNEQFF.

The rearrangement uses TRBV5-6 and TRBJ2-7, with D tentatively TRBD2 (5 bases). The V end was cut by 4 bases, the J end by 3 bases, with 14 bases between. Per the germline V gene, CDR1 is SGHDT and CDR2 is YYEEEE. This CDR3 is built from 14 residues. The CDR3 reads CASSVAEGRYEQYF. The CDR3 DNA reads as TGTGCCAGCAGCGTTGCCGAGGGTCGCTACGAGCAGTACTTC. The whole variable domain, remainder taken from reference TRBV5-6 and TRBJ2-7, is DAGVTQSPTHLIKTRGQQVTLRCSPKSGHDTVSWYQQALGQGPQFIFQYYEEEERQRGNFPDRFSGHQFPNYSSELNVNALLLGDSALYLCASSVAEGRYEQYFGPGTRLTVT.

In this sample, this clonotype turned up many times. The rearrangement joins TRBV20-1 to TRBJ2-1; 8 nucleotides align to TRBD2. With V trimmed by 4 bases and J by 7 bases, 15 bases remained unmatched. The CDR3 has 16 residues. Germline loops: CDR1 DFQATT, CDR2 SNEGSKA (reference sequence). The CDR3 DNA reads TGCAGTGCTACTGAGTCCGGGACTAGGGGTAGGAATGAGCAGTTCTTC. This sequence encodes CSATESGTRGRNEQFF.

To note about this clonotype: This is likely a read error, given that the CDR3 carries no conserved phenylalanine or tryptophan at its end. It is unclear where the CDR3 begins or ends on the DNA, so no DNA is shown, and the CDR3 is as TCRdb lists it. The gene calls are TRBV19 and TRBJ2-6; the table's D call of TRBD2 was not tested on the DNA. CDR1 is LNHDA and CDR2 is SQIVND in the germline V gene (reference sequence). The CDR3 is 16 amino acids in total, end residues counted. CDR3: CASSITSSPGANVLTS.

This rearrangement joins TRBV20-1 to TRBJ2-5; tentative D call: TRBD2 (7 bases). There are 14 residues in the CDR3. Germline V lookup: CDR1 DFQATT, CDR2 SNEGSKA (reference sequence). V dropped 0 bases and J dropped 5 bases, with 13 bases sitting between them. CDR3 loop: CSARDLGGAETQYF. CDR3 sequence (DNA): TGCAGTGCTAGAGATTTGGGGGGGGCGGAGACCCAGTACTTC.

This clonotype was recorded many times. The chain carries TRBV29-1 and TRBJ2-6; D perhaps matches TRBD1 (5 bases). The CDR3 consists of 18 residues. V gave up 0 bases and J gave up 2 bases, with 17 bases separating them. Per the germline V gene, CDR1 is SQVTM and CDR2 is ANQGSEA. The CDR3 region is CSVEESGSPFPGANVLTF. CDR3 nucleotide sequence: TGCAGCGTTGAAGAATCAGGGTCTCCTTTCCCTGGGGCCAACGTCCTGACTTTC. The full variable domain, its missing parts supplied by reference TRBV29-1 and TRBJ2-6, is SAVISQKPSRDICQRGTSLTIQCQVDSQVTMMFWYRQQPGQSLTLIATANQGSEATYESGFVIDKFPISRPNLTFSTLTVSNMSPEDSSIYLCSVEESGSPFPGANVLTFGAGSRLTVL.

Many counts were recorded for this clonotype. V is TRBV4-2 and J is TRBJ1-6; TRBD1 might be the D (6 bases). The CDR3 extends over 17 amino acids. V lost 0 bases to trimming and J lost 13 bases, with 22 bases between them. The germline gives CDR1 LGHNA, CDR2 YNFKEQ. Here the CDR3 DNA reads TGTGCCAGCAGCCAAGATCTGACCGCGACAGGAGTTCTCCCCCTCCACTTT. Encoded protein: CASSQDLTATGVLPLHF.

The chain is built from TRBV19 and TRBJ1-5; TRBD1 matches 11 bases. Losses at the gene ends were 10 bases for V and 3 bases for J; bases not matched to a gene: 14. CDR1 is LNHDA and CDR2 is SQIVND in the germline V gene (reference sequence). CDR3 length equals 17 residues. The CDR3 region has the DNA TGTGCCACCAGTGGGACAGGGGGTACTGGCTCCAATCAGCCCCAGCATTTT. Translated, it gives CATSGTGGTGSNQPQHF.

With respect to this clonotype: A much larger clonotype is one base distant, so this may be a read error. The chain uses TRBV3-1 and TRBJ2-5, with 8 nucleotides matching TRBD2. The V and J ends lost 2 bases and 4 bases, in that order; junction bases with no gene match: 12. The germline CDR1 and CDR2 sequences are LGHDT and YNNKEL (reference sequence). This CDR3 has 17 residues. CDR3 bases: TGTGCCAGCAGCCAAACTCTGACTAGCGCCCAGAGAGAGACCCAGTACTTC. Translated, it gives CASSQTLTSAQRETQYF.

This clonotype was observed many times. This chain links TRBV2 with TRBJ1-5; 11 nucleotides agree with TRBD1. The CDR3 runs 14 residues. The V segment lost 8 bases and the J segment 7 bases; nucleotides outside the gene matches: 7. Per germline, CDR1 SNHLY and CDR2 FYNNEI. CDR3 amino acids: CASQTGTGGQPQHF. CDR3 sequence (DNA): TGTGCCAGCCAAACCGGGACAGGGGGACAGCCCCAGCATTTT.

This clonotype has ten or more counts. CDR3 protein: CASSQGEGNSYEQYF. DNA of the CDR3: TGTGCCAGCAGCCAAGGCGAGGGGAACTCCTACGAGCAGTACTTC. This sequence joins TRBV7-8 and TRBJ2-7; D tentatively reads TRBD1 or TRBD2 (5 bases each). The CDR3 loop spans 15 amino acids. With 5 bases removed from V and 0 bases from J, the gap between germline ends came to 14 bases. Germline V CDR1 and CDR2: SGHVS, FQNEAQ.

This clonotype was recorded many times. The V gene is TRBV30, the J gene TRBJ1-5; no clear D. Germline CDR1 reads GTSNPN; CDR2 reads SVGIG (reference sequence). V was clipped by 0 bases and J by 6 bases, with 15 bases between them. The CDR3 runs 15 residues. CDR3 amino acids: CAWSVQRLLPQPQHF. As DNA, the CDR3 is TGTGCCTGGAGTGTACAACGACTTCTCCCTCAGCCCCAGCATTTT.

This clonotype was observed many times. The J gene is TRBJ1-2, the V gene TRBV12-3 or TRBV12-4; D perhaps matches TRBD1 (6 bases). The CDR3 has 13 residues. V lost 7 bases and J lost 7, with 16 bases in between. Here the CDR3 reads CASNLSGAGGYTF. The DNA of the CDR3 is TGTGCCAGCAATTTGTCGGGGGCAGGTGGCTACACCTTC.

This clonotype was seen ten or more times. The chain couples TRBV11-2 to TRBJ1-3; D is ambiguous. CDR1 SGHAT and CDR2 FQNNGV come from the germline V gene. The germline V and J ends were trimmed by 2 bases and 5 bases, with 4 bases remaining between them. The CDR3 is 12 amino acids. CDR3 protein: CASSLNRNTIYF. The CDR3 DNA reads TGTGCCAGCAGCTTAAACAGAAACACCATATATTTT.

This clonotype was counted at least ten times. The rearrangement uses TRBV24-1 and TRBJ2-1; D ambiguous. V was clipped by 1 base and J by 12 bases, with 9 bases between them. This CDR3 has 12 residues. CDR1 and CDR2 from the germline V gene are KGHDR and SFDVKD. The CDR3 sequence: CATSDLAGPQFF. The CDR3 nucleotides read TGTGCCACCAGTGATTTAGCTGGACCGCAGTTCTTC.